This T cell receptor beta chain was sequenced for a study of CD8 T cells in ankylosing spondylitis. This clonotype appeared many times. V shed 1 base, J shed 5 bases, and the junction held 13 bases outside the gene matches. This CDR3 region has 19 residues. Looked up from germline, CDR1 is MNHEY and CDR2 is SMNVEV (reference sequence). One entry per CDR3 protein results from TCRdb running MiXCR on the 5' RACE reads. Of more than 110,000 distinct CDR3 sequences listed, 7% to 10% are singletons. The chain joins TRBV27 to TRBJ2-1; 11 bases align to TRBD2. This clonotype originated in a male donor with ankylosing spondylitis. Input material: synovial fluid, either unsorted or a sorted T cell fraction (not recorded which). CDR3 nucleotide sequence: TGTGCCAGCAGTTTATGGCCTCTCAGACTAGCGGGGAGTGACAATGAGCAGTTCTTC. Translating it yields CASSLWPLRLAGSDNEQFF.